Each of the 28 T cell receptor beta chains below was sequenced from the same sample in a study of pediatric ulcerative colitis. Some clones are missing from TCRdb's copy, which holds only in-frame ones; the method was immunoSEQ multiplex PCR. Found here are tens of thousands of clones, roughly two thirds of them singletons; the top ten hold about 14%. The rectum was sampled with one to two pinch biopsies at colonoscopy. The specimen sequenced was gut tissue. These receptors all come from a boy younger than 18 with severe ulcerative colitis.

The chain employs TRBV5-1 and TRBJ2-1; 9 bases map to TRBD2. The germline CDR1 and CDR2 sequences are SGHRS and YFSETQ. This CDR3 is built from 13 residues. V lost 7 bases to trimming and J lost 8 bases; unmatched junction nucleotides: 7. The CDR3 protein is CASGAGGRDEQFF. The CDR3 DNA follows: TGCGCCAGCGGAGCGGGGGGCCGGGATGAGCAGTTCTTC.

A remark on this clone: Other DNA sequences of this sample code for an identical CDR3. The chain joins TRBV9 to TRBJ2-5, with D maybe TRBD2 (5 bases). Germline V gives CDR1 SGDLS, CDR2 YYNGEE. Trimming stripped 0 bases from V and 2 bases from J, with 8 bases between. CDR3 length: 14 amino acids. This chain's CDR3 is CASSVGTLQETQYF. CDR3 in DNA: TGTGCCAGCAGCGTAGGGACTCTGCAAGAGACCCAGTACTTC.

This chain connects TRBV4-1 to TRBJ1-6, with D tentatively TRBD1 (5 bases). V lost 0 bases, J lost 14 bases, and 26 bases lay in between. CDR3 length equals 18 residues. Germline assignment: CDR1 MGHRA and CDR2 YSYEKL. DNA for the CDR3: TGCGCCAGCAGCCAAGAGGGCAGGCGCAGGGTTTACGCTCGGACCCTCCACTTT. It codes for CASSQEGRRRVYARTLHF.

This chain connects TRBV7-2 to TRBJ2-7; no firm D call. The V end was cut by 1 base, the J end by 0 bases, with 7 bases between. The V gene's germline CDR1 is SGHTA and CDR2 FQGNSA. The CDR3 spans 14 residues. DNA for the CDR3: TGTGCCAGCAGCTTAGGACGGAACTCCTACGAGCAGTACTTC. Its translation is CASSLGRNSYEQYF.

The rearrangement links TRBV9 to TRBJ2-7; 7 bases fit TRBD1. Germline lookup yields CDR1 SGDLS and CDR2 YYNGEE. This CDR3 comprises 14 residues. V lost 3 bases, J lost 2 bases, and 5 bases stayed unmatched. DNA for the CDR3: TGTGCCAGCAGCGGAGGGACAGCAACCTACGAGCAGTACTTC. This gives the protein CASSGGTATYEQYF.

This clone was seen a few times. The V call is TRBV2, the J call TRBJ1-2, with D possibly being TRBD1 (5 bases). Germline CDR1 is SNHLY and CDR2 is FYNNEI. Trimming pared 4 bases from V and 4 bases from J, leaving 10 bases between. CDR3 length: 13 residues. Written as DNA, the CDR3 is TGTGCCAGCAGTGCCACAGGACCCTATGGCTACACCTTC. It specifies CASSATGPYGYTF.

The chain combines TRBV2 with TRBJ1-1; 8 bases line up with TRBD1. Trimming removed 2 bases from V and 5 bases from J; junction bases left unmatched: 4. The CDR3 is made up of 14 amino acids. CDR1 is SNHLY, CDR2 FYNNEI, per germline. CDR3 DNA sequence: TGTGCCAGCAGTGAACAGGGGGCAAGGACTGAAGCTTTCTTT. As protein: CASSEQGARTEAFF.

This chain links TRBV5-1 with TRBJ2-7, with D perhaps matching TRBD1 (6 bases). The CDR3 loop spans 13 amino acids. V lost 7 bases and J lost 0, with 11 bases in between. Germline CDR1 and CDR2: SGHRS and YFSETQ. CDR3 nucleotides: TGCGCCAGCCGCCGGGACATCTCCTACGAGCAGTACTTC. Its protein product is CASRRDISYEQYF.

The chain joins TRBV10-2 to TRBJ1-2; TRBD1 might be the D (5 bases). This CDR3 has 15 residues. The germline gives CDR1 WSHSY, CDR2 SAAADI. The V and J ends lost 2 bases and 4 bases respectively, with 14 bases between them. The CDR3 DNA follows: TGCGCCAGCAGTGAGGGGGGGACCGCGACCTATGGCTACACCTTC. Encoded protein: CASSEGGTATYGYTF.

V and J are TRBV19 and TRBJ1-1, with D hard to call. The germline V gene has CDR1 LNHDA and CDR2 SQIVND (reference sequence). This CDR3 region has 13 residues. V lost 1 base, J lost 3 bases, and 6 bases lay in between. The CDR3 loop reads CASSIGRYTEAFF. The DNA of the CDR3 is TGTGCCAGTAGTATAGGGCGATACACTGAAGCTTTCTTT.

The CDR3 loop is CASSRTQGPETQYF. The CDR3 region has the DNA TGTGCCAGTAGTAGAACGCAGGGACCAGAGACCCAGTACTTC. The chain uses TRBV19 and TRBJ2-5; D might be TRBD1 or TRBD2, each matching 5 bases. Per the germline V gene, CDR1 is LNHDA and CDR2 is SQIVND (reference sequence). CDR3 length: 14 residues. Trimming pared 4 bases from V and 4 bases from J, leaving 13 bases between.

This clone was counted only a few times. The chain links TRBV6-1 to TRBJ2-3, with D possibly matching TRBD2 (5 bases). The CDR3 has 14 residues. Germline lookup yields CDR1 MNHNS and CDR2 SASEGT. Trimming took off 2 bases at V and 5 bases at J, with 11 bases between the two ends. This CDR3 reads CASSESDSRDTQYF. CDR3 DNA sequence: TGTGCCAGCAGTGAATCGGACTCGAGAGATACGCAGTATTTT.

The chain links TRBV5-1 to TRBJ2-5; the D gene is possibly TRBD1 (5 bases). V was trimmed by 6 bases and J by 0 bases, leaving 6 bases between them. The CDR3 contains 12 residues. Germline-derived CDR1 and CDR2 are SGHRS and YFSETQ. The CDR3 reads CASTRDQETQYF. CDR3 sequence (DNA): TGCGCCAGCACCAGGGACCAAGAGACCCAGTACTTC.

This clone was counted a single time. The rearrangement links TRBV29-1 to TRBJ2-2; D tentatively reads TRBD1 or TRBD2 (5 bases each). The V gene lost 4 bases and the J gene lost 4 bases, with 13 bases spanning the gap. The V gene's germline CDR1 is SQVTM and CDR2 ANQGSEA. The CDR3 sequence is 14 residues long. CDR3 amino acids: CSVGVPGGTGELFF. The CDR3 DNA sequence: TGCAGCGTTGGGGTCCCTGGGGGCACCGGGGAGCTGTTTTTT.

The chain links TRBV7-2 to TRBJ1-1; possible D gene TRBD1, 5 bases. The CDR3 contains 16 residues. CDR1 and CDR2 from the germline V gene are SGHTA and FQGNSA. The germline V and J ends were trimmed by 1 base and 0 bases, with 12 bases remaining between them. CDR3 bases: TGTGCCAGCAGCTTAGGACAGACCCTCATGAACACTGAAGCTTTCTTT. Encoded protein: CASSLGQTLMNTEAFF.

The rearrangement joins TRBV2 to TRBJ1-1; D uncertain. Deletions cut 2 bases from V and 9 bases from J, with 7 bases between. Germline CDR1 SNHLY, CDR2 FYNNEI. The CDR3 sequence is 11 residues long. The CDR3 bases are TGTGCCAGCAGTGAATACACAAAAGCTTTCTTT. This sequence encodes CASSEYTKAFF.

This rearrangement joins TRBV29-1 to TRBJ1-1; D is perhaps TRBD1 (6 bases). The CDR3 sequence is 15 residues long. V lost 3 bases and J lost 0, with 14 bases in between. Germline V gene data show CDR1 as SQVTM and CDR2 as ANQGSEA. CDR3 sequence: CSVERLGHLNTEAFF. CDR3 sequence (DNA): TGCAGCGTTGAGAGATTGGGACACTTGAACACTGAAGCTTTCTTT.

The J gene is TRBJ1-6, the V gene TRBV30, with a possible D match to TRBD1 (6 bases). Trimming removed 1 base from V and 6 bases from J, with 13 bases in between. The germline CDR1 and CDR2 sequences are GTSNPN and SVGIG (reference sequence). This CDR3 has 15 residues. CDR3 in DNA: TGTGCCTGGAGTGATCGGGCAGGGGCTAATTCACCCCTCCACTTT. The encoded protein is CAWSDRAGANSPLHF.

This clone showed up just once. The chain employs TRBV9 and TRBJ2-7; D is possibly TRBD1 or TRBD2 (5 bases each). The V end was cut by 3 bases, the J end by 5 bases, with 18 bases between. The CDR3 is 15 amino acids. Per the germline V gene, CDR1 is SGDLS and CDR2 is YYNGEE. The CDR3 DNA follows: TGTGCCAGCAGCGCCCTCGGGGCCCATGGAGACGAGCAGTACTTC. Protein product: CASSALGAHGDEQYF.

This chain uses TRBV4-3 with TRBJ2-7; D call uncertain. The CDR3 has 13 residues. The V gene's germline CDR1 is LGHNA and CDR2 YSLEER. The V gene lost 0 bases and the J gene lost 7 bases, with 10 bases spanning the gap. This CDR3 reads CASSQDHGREQYF. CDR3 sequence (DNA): TGCGCCAGCAGCCAAGATCACGGTCGGGAGCAGTACTTC.

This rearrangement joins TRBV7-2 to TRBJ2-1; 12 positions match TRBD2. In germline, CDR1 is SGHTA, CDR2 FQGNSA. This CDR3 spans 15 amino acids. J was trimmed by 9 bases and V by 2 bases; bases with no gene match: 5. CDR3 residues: CASSLLAGGPSEQFF. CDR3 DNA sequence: TGTGCCAGCAGCTTACTAGCGGGGGGGCCGAGTGAGCAGTTCTTC.

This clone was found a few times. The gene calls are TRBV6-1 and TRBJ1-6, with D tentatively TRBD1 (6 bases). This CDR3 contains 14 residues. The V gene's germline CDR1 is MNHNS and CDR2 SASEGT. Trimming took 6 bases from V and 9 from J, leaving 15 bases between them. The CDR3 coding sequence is TGTGCCAGCAGAGCAGGGGTTTTAGGTTCACCCCTCCACTTT. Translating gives CASRAGVLGSPLHF.

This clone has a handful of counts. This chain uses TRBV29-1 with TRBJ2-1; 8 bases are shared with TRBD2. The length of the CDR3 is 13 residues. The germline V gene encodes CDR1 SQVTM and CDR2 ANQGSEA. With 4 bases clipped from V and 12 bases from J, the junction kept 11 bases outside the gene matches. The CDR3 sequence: CSVGDSARGGQFF. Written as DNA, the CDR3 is TGCAGCGTTGGAGACAGCGCCCGGGGGGGGCAGTTCTTC.

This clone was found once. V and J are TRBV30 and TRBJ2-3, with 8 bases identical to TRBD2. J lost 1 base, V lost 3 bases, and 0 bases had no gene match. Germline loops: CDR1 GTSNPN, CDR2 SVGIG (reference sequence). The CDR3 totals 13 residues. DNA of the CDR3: TGTGCCTGGAGGACTAGCGGCACAGATACGCAGTATTTT. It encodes CAWRTSGTDTQYF.

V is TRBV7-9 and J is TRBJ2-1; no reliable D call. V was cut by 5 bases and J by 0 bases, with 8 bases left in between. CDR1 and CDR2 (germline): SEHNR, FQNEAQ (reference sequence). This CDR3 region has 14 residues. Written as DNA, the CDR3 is TGTGCCAGCAGCCATAGTACCTCCTACAATGAGCAGTTCTTC. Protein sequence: CASSHSTSYNEQFF.

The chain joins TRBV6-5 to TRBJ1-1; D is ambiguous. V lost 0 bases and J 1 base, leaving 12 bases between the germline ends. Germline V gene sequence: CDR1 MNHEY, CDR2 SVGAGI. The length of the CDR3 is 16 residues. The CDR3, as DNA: TGTGCCAGCAGTTACTCCAGGTGGCAGAAGAACACTGAAGCTTTCTTT. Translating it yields CASSYSRWQKNTEAFF.

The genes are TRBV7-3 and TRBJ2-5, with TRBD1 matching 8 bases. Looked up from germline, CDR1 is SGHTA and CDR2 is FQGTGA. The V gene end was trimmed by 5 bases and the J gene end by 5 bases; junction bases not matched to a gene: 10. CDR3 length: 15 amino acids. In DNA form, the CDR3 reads TGTGCCAGCAGCCTCGGACAGGGTTACGGGGAGACCCAGTACTTC. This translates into CASSLGQGYGETQYF.

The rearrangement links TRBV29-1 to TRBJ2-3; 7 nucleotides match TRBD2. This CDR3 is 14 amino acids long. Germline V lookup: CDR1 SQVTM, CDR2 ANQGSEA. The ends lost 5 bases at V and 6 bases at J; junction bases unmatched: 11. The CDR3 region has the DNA TGCAGCGTTAAAGGGAGCGGGGCCCGGGATACGCAGTATTTT. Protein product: CSVKGSGARDTQYF.